The entry that follows covers one T cell receptor beta chain sequence. It lacks a known antigen. Nothing much larger sits one base from this clone, and base qualities are not available. This specimen comes from a study of Ad26.COV2.S vaccination and SARS-CoV-2 variants (dated by TCRdb to about 2021). Turning to the overall study: Vaccine-arm donors came from COV1001, a multicentre, randomized, double-blind, placebo-controlled phase I-IIa trial of Ad26.COV2.S in healthy adults. Ad26.COV2.S was administered intramuscularly at 5 x 10^10 or 1 x 10^11 viral particles, either as a single shot or as two shots given 56 days apart. Sequencing of the TCRbeta repertoire served to evaluate the specificity and breadth of SARS-CoV-2-reactive T cell receptors following Ad26.COV2.S vaccination. A total of 32 samples were included in the TCR-sequenced set, comprising roughly 19 Ad26.COV2.S vaccine recipients, 5 placebo recipients and 8 SARS-CoV-2 convalescent individuals. Trial participants were randomized into five groups of five: low-dose or high-dose Ad26.COV2.S given once or twice, or placebo on both occasions. Investigators remained blinded to trial group allocation during experiments and outcome assessment.

General findings and caveats noted by the study authors: Higher spike-specific TCR breadth was observed in Ad26.COV2.S recipients than in placebo recipients (P = 0.0014). The study lacked the statistical power to compare responses across vaccine doses or regimens. Substantial breadth of spike-specific CD8+ and CD4+ T cell responses was reported after vaccination. Vaccine and placebo recipients had comparable non-spike TCR breadth, which fits with the vaccine containing only spike. According to the authors, total T cell responses may have been underestimated by the TCR breadth and depth analyses.

Interpreted using the paper, the treatment or condition label stands for: around 19 received Ad26.COV2.S at low or high dose, single or two shots; roughly 5 received placebo; per-sample allocation not given. Repertoires of vaccine and placebo recipients were sequenced from samples taken on day 63 after the first injection. Cohort 1b enrolled 20 to 30 adults aged 18-55 years at a single site in Boston, USA, between 29 July and 7 August 2020. Ad26.COV2.S was a replication-incompetent adenovirus type 26 vector expressing a prefusion-stabilized SARS-CoV-2 spike protein from the original Wuhan strain. Based on the germline V gene (reference sequence), the CDR1 and CDR2 sequences are LGHDT and YNNKEL. V loses 5 bases at its end and J loses 0 bases; junction bases beyond the gene matches: 21. The CDR3 starts with the cysteine, ends with the phenylalanine, and has 23 residues. Of the read, only the CDR3 DNA is kept; its 69 bases are in frame from base 1.

TCRbeta CDR3 regions were sequenced with the immunoSEQ Assay. After extraction, genomic DNA underwent amplification by bias-controlled multiplex PCR, followed by high-throughput sequencing. On the study's bioinformatics: To quantify the absolute abundance of every unique TCRbeta CDR3 region, sequences were collapsed and filtered. Usable DNA was measured by amplifying reference genes present in all nucleated cells, and TCRbeta template counts were normalized to that usable DNA to estimate T cell fraction. Repertoire TCRs were annotated as SARS-CoV-2-specific when V gene, CDR3 amino acid sequence and J gene were exactly matched to a known reactive TCR set. The reference SARS-CoV-2 TCR set was derived from MIRA and filtered for enrichment in COVID-19-positive ImmuneCODE repertoires, a step that removed public or cross-reactive TCRs. Using the MIRA antigens, annotated TCRs were further analysed by specific ORF or by position within an ORF. Breadth was defined as annotated unique rearrangements over total unique productive rearrangements; depth was the summed frequency of those rearrangements. Two-sided Wilcoxon rank-sum tests were used to compare TCR breadth between groups. TCRdb's version of the immuneACCESS table is confined to in-frame rearrangements and falls short of the full clone set. An unresolved V gene accounts for under half of the shortfall where checked; the remainder is of unknown origin. V and J calls and clone size are those listed in that table; D and trimming were worked out from the DNA. The sample yields some 450,000 clones; less than 95% were counted once. Of the sample, roughly 4% falls within the top ten clones.

The input for sequencing was peripheral blood, taken in a trial of Ad26.COV2.S vaccine versus placebo. The chain employs TRBV3-1 (or the pseudogene TRBV3-2) and TRBJ2-6; TRBD1 aligns with 11 central bases. The sequence was obtained from a person between 18 and 60 years old who received the Ad26.COV2.S COVID-19 vaccine or a placebo. CDR3 reads: CASSSFGWEDRGLKGSGANVLTF. The sequenced DNA is TGTGCCAGCAGCTCTTTCGGTTGGGAGGACAGGGGGCTAAAAGGCTCTGGGGCCAACGTCCTGACTTTC.